A single sample is the source of the 32 T cell receptor beta chains below, sequenced in a study of identical twins. A single record per CDR3 protein comes from TCRdb applying MiXCR to the 5' RACE reads. The sample lists 450,000 or so distinct CDR3 sequences; 13% to 15% were seen once. The same sample was also used in a study of yellow fever vaccine responses in identical twins.

Source material: CD4+ T cells sorted from blood. The receptors derive from a woman between 18 and 29 years old in good health.

This chain joins TRBV6-2 or TRBV6-3 and TRBJ2-7; 14 nucleotides align to TRBD2. J lost 7 bases, V lost 6 bases, and 17 bases had no gene match. This CDR3 has 18 residues. Germline CDR1 and CDR2: MNHEY and SVGEGT. CDR3 nucleotides: TGTGCCAGCAGCCATAAAATCCCGGGACTAGCGGGAGCTGGTGAGCAGTACTTC. Translation: CASSHKIPGLAGAGEQYF.

To note about this clonotype: A much larger clone differs by one base, so this may be a read error. The V call is TRBV12-3 or TRBV12-4, the J call TRBJ2-1, with 8 bases fitting TRBD1. V shed 3 bases, J shed 7 bases, and the junction held 5 bases outside the gene matches. This CDR3 has 14 residues. CDR3 sequence: CASSFEDRANEQFF. The CDR3 coding sequence is TGTGCCAGCAGTTTTGAGGACAGGGCAAATGAGCAGTTCTTC.

This clonotype was detected a few times. The chain links TRBV6-2 or TRBV6-3 to TRBJ1-1; unclear D gene. From germline, CDR1 is MNHEY and CDR2 SVGEGT. The CDR3 length is 14 residues. V was trimmed by 7 bases and J by 0 bases, leaving 12 bases between them. Here the CDR3 reads CASTNAVMNTEAFF. CDR3 sequence (DNA): TGTGCCAGCACCAACGCGGTCATGAACACTGAAGCTTTCTTT.

This chain uses TRBV4-1 with TRBJ2-5, with 8 bases lining up with TRBD1. Trimming removed 1 base from V and 5 bases from J; junction bases left unmatched: 12. CDR3 length equals 17 residues. The germline V gene encodes CDR1 MGHRA and CDR2 YSYEKL. As DNA, the CDR3 is TGCGCCAGCAGCCAAGGGTTGTCCAGGGGGCGATCGGAGACCCAGTACTTC. Amino acid sequence: CASSQGLSRGRSETQYF.

In regard to this clonotype: One end of the junction fails to match germline, which may point to a read error. CDR3 region: CASSLGNRGIGRKIF. In DNA form, the CDR3 reads TGTGCCAGCAGTTTGGGGAACAGGGGGATTGGCCGAAAAATCTTC. V and J are TRBV27 and TRBJ2-5, with TRBD1 matching over 8 bases. Per germline, CDR1 MNHEY and CDR2 SMNVEV (reference sequence). CDR3 length: 15 amino acids.

In its sample, this clonotype was seen a few times. This chain connects TRBV29-1 to TRBJ2-7; possible D gene TRBD1, 5 bases. The CDR3 consists of 12 residues. V was clipped by 2 bases and J by 3 bases, with 8 bases between them. Per germline, CDR1 SQVTM and CDR2 ANQGSEA. DNA of the CDR3: TGCAGCGTTGAACAGGGAATCTACGAGCAGTACTTC. This translates into CSVEQGIYEQYF.

This clonotype was detected many times. V and J are TRBV24-1 and TRBJ2-4; 7 positions agree with TRBD1. Trimming took 2 bases from V and 6 from J; bases not matched to a gene: 6. The CDR3 sequence is 15 residues long. Germline V CDR1 and CDR2: KGHDR, SFDVKD. DNA for the CDR3: TGTGCCACCAGTGATTCCGGACAGGCGTCAAACATTCAGTACTTC. It encodes CATSDSGQASNIQYF.

The chain uses TRBV24-1 and TRBJ2-6, with 11 nucleotides matching TRBD2. The CDR3 length is 18 residues. Germline V gene sequence: CDR1 KGHDR, CDR2 SFDVKD. V was pared by 3 bases and J by 1 base, with 4 bases of the junction left unmatched. CDR3: CATSDTTSGKSGANVLTF. DNA of the CDR3: TGTGCCACCAGTGATACGACTAGCGGGAAGTCTGGGGCCAACGTCCTGACTTTC.

This clonotype was seen a few times. The chain is built from TRBV30 and TRBJ2-4; D gene unclear. This CDR3 is built from 14 residues. V lost 3 bases and J 0 bases, leaving 9 bases between the germline ends. Germline assignment: CDR1 GTSNPN and CDR2 SVGIG (reference sequence). CDR3 DNA: TGTGCCTGGAGCCCAGGCCCAGCCAAAAACATTCAGTACTTC. The encoded protein is CAWSPGPAKNIQYF.

This chain connects TRBV4-1 to TRBJ2-1; D is unclear. Germline values: CDR1 MGHRA, CDR2 YSYEKL. V lost 0 bases, J lost 7 bases, and 13 bases lay in between. This CDR3 has 15 residues. The chain's CDR3 is CASSQDTIVGNEQFF. The CDR3 bases are TGCGCCAGCAGCCAAGATACGATTGTGGGGAATGAGCAGTTCTTC.

This clonotype was observed many times. This rearrangement joins TRBV5-1 to TRBJ2-5; D unresolved. The germline CDR1 and CDR2 sequences are SGHRS and YFSETQ. V was shortened by 3 bases and J by 0 bases, with 6 bases between the two germline ends. This CDR3 contains 13 residues. The CDR3 loop reads CASSWLYQETQYF. Written as DNA, the CDR3 is TGCGCCAGCAGCTGGTTGTACCAAGAGACCCAGTACTTC.

This clonotype was found a few times. This chain links TRBV2 with TRBJ1-2; 8 positions match TRBD1. This CDR3 is 15 amino acids long. The germline gives CDR1 SNHLY, CDR2 FYNNEI. The V gene end was trimmed by 4 bases and the J gene end by 4 bases; junction bases not matched to a gene: 8. The CDR3 loop is CASSVRQGAVYGYTF. The CDR3 DNA sequence: TGTGCCAGCAGTGTACGGCAGGGGGCAGTCTATGGCTACACCTTC. The complete variable domain, with remaining parts taken from reference TRBV2 and TRBJ1-2, reads EPEVTQTPSHQVTQMGQEVILRCVPISNHLYFYWYRQILGQKVEFLVSFYNNEISEKSEIFDDQFSVERPDGSNFTLKIRSTKLEDSAMYFCASSVRQGAVYGYTFGSGTRLTVV.

This clonotype was observed a handful of times. The chain recombines TRBV24-1 with TRBJ2-2; perhaps D is TRBD1 or TRBD2 (7 bases each). The germline V and J ends were trimmed by 4 bases and 7 bases, with 15 bases remaining between them. The CDR3 loop spans 15 amino acids. Germline CDR1 and CDR2: KGHDR and SFDVKD. The CDR3 loop is CATSDLDREGGELFF. The CDR3 DNA sequence: TGTGCCACCAGTGACCTCGACAGGGAGGGCGGGGAGCTGTTTTTT.

This clonotype was counted only a few times. This chain joins TRBV5-1 and TRBJ2-5; TRBD1 agrees at 8 bases. CDR3 length: 16 amino acids. Germline CDR1 SGHRS, CDR2 YFSETQ. Trimming took 5 bases from V and 2 from J; bases not matched to a gene: 11. The CDR3 nucleotides read TGCGCCAGCAGACAGCCGACAGGGGTTTCGCAAGAGACCCAGTACTTC. This codes for CASRQPTGVSQETQYF.

This clonotype appeared a single time. The genes are TRBV14 and TRBJ2-7; unclear D gene. Trimming shortened V by 4 bases and J by 4 bases, and 14 bases separated the two germline ends. CDR1 and CDR2 (germline): SGHDN, FVKESK. There are 14 residues in the CDR3. The CDR3 DNA reads TGTGCCAGCAGCCGCCTCTCCGGCAGTTACGAGCAGTACTTC. This codes for CASSRLSGSYEQYF.

This rearrangement joins TRBV15 to TRBJ1-4; tentatively, D is TRBD1 (5 bases). V was clipped by 4 bases and J by 2 bases, with 11 bases between them. This CDR3 has 15 amino acids. Germline V gives CDR1 LNHNV, CDR2 YYDKDF (reference sequence). The CDR3 loop is CATSTGDGTNEKLFF. The CDR3 DNA reads as TGTGCCACCAGCACCGGGGACGGTACTAATGAAAAACTGTTTTTT.

This clonotype was seen many times. The chain carries TRBV12-3 or TRBV12-4 and TRBJ2-5, with D unresolved. Deletions cut 6 bases from V and 3 bases from J, with 8 bases between. The CDR3 covers 12 residues. The DNA for the CDR3 is TGTGCCAGCAGCCGTATGGAAGAGACCCAGTACTTC. Encoded protein: CASSRMEETQYF.

The chain links TRBV13 to TRBJ2-7; TRBD1 is a possible D gene (6 bases). The germline V gene has CDR1 PRHDT and CDR2 FYEKMQ (reference sequence). The CDR3 loop spans 15 amino acids. The germline V and J ends were trimmed by 6 bases and 1 base, with 16 bases remaining between them. Here the CDR3 reads CASRPRDTHSYEQYF. CDR3 coding DNA: TGTGCCAGCAGGCCCCGGGACACCCATTCCTACGAGCAGTACTTC.

This clonotype was seen at least ten times. The V and J genes are TRBV7-3 and TRBJ1-1; D is unclear. V lost 4 bases to trimming and J lost 9 bases, with 12 bases between them. The CDR3 runs to 12 residues. The germline CDR1 and CDR2 sequences are SGHTA and FQGTGA. CDR3 loop: CASSSHTLQAFF. As DNA, the CDR3 is TGTGCCAGCAGCTCTCACACACTTCAAGCTTTCTTT.

This clonotype was found many times. V is TRBV7-2 and J is TRBJ2-3; 9 nucleotides agree with TRBD2. CDR1 is SGHTA, CDR2 FQGNSA, per germline. This CDR3 comprises 16 residues. J gave up 4 bases and V 3 bases, and 8 bases lay outside the gene matches. CDR3 region: CASSFVGGRAADTQYF. CDR3 sequence (DNA): TGTGCCAGCAGCTTCGTTGGCGGGAGGGCGGCAGATACGCAGTATTTT.

This clonotype was detected many times. At one end the junction does not follow the germline gene, possibly because of a read error. The chain has TRBV29-1 and TRBJ1-1; D possibly corresponds to TRBD1 (5 bases). Germline CDR1 is SQVTM and CDR2 is ANQGSEA. This CDR3 is 13 amino acids long. The DNA for the CDR3 is TGCAGCGTCGAAGGGACGGGGAACACTGAAGCTTTCTTT. This codes for CSVEGTGNTEAFF. Together with reference TRBV29-1 and TRBJ1-1, the CDR3 gives the full variable domain: SAVISQKPSRDICQRGTSLTIQCQVDSQVTMMFWYRQQPGQSLTLIATANQGSEATYESGFVIDKFPISRPNLTFSTLTVSNMSPEDSSIYLCSVEGTGNTEAFFGQGTRLTVV.

This clonotype was seen a few times. The chain links TRBV12-3 or TRBV12-4 to TRBJ2-2; D call uncertain. Trimming stripped 2 bases from V and 6 bases from J, with 7 bases between. The CDR3 runs 13 residues. The CDR3 reads CASSLIRSGELFF. The CDR3 nucleotides read TGTGCCAGCAGTTTAATACGGTCCGGGGAGCTGTTTTTT.

This chain uses TRBV20-1 with TRBJ2-7; TRBD1 aligns across 8 bases. V lost 3 bases to trimming and J lost 3 bases; unmatched junction nucleotides: 10. CDR1 and CDR2 from the germline V gene are DFQATT and SNEGSKA (reference sequence). CDR3 length: 15 residues. The CDR3, as DNA: TGCAGTGCTAGCGCGCCGGGACAGGCTGTCTACGAGCAGTACTTC. It translates to CSASAPGQAVYEQYF.

This clonotype was counted at least ten times. This chain joins TRBV5-1 and TRBJ2-3, with 12 positions matching TRBD2. J gave up 4 bases and V 4 bases, and 7 bases lay outside the gene matches. CDR1 SGHRS and CDR2 YFSETQ come from the germline V gene. CDR3 size: 16 residues. CDR3 region: CASSPAPSGGADTQYF. For the CDR3, the DNA is TGCGCCAGCAGCCCGGCTCCTAGCGGGGGGGCAGATACGCAGTATTTT.

This clonotype showed up just a few times. J is TRBJ2-2 and V is TRBV9; no clear D gene. The V and J ends lost 0 bases and 4 bases respectively, with 10 bases between them. This CDR3 comprises 15 residues. The V gene's germline CDR1 is SGDLS and CDR2 YYNGEE. CDR3 residues: CASSVGVTLTGELFF. The CDR3 region has the DNA TGTGCCAGCAGCGTAGGAGTCACCCTCACCGGGGAGCTGTTTTTT.

The V gene is TRBV7-3, the J gene TRBJ2-5; D uncertain. CDR1 SGHTA and CDR2 FQGTGA come from the germline V gene. The CDR3 contains 15 residues. Between the trimmed V and J ends, which lost 5 bases and 0 bases, there was a span of 13 bases. This CDR3 is CASSQGSGNQETQYF. CDR3 bases: TGTGCCAGCAGCCAAGGATCGGGCAACCAAGAGACCCAGTACTTC.

The chain employs TRBV7-3 and TRBJ2-1, with D perhaps TRBD1 (6 bases). Per the germline V gene, CDR1 is SGHTA and CDR2 is FQGTGA. The V end lost 0 bases, the J end lost 6 bases, and 15 bases lay between the germline ends. The CDR3 length is 16 residues. CDR3 nucleotides: TGTGCCAGCAGCTTAACAGGTGTCAGGGGCGGCAATGAGCAGTTCTTC. Its translation is CASSLTGVRGGNEQFF. Full variable domain (remainder filled in from reference TRBV7-3 and TRBJ2-1): GAGVSQTPSNKVTEKGKYVELRCDPISGHTALYWYRQSLGQGPEFLIYFQGTGAADDSGLPNDRFFAVRPEGSVSTLKIQRTERGDSAVYLCASSLTGVRGGNEQFFGPGTRLTVL.

This clonotype has more than one count but fewer than ten. The chain combines TRBV3-1 with TRBJ2-7, with 8 nucleotides matching TRBD2. The CDR3 is 14 residues long. The junction had 2 bases not matched to a gene; V was cut back by 1 base and J by 3 bases. Germline lookup yields CDR1 LGHDT and CDR2 YNNKEL (reference sequence). The CDR3 loop is CASSQAGGLYEQYF. The CDR3 DNA sequence: TGTGCCAGCAGCCAAGCGGGGGGGCTCTACGAGCAGTACTTC.

There are a few counts of this clonotype. This chain connects TRBV7-3 to TRBJ2-1; 9 positions match TRBD1. The ends lost 2 bases at V and 2 bases at J; junction bases unmatched: 1. CDR3 length: 15 residues. Per the germline V gene, CDR1 is SGHTA and CDR2 is FQGTGA. The CDR3 region has the DNA TGTGCCAGCAGCTTACGACAGGGGGCCTACAATGAGCAGTTCTTC. Amino acid sequence: CASSLRQGAYNEQFF.

The sample holds many counts of this clonotype. The chain joins TRBV15 to TRBJ2-2, with TRBD1 matching over 10 bases. CDR1 and CDR2 from the germline V gene are LNHNV and YYDKDF (reference sequence). The CDR3 covers 14 residues. V shed 6 bases, J shed 5 bases, and the junction held 3 bases outside the gene matches. In DNA form, the CDR3 reads TGTGCCACCAGTCGGACAGGGGGGACCGGGGAGCTGTTTTTT. Translation gives CATSRTGGTGELFF.

This clonotype was picked up a small number of times. This chain links TRBV12-3 or TRBV12-4 with TRBJ2-2; weak D call: TRBD2 (5 bases). CDR3 length: 13 amino acids. The V end was cut by 4 bases, the J end by 7 bases, with 10 bases between. CDR3 sequence: CASSSTGIGELFF. CDR3 coding DNA: TGTGCCAGCAGTTCGACGGGAATCGGGGAGCTGTTTTTT.

This clonotype was picked up many times. DNA of the CDR3: TGTGCTAGTGGACTAGCGGGAGTTCGCGATGAGCAGTTCTTC. Protein: CASGLAGVRDEQFF. V usage is TRBV12-5 and J usage is TRBJ2-1; 11 positions match TRBD2. Germline trimming cut 6 bases from V and 8 bases from J; bases unmatched to any gene: 6. The length of the CDR3 is 14 residues. Germline CDR1 and CDR2: LGHNT and FRNRAP.